This TCR beta chain was captured in a study of cytomegalovirus exposure and HLA in healthy donors. Study results and caveats: Productive status was seen about 90% or about 30% of the time for most TCR beta V segments in an earlier analysis. Immune exposure information comprised only CMV serostatus.

Germline V gene data show CDR1 as MDHEN and CDR2 as SYDVKM. The length of the CDR3 is 12 residues. V shed 6 bases and J shed 5 bases, with 10 bases lying between them. The PCR employed 60 Vbeta primers together with 13 Jbeta primers. The repertoire was sequenced with immunoSEQ multiplex PCR; TCRdb's copy has only in-frame clones and lacks some. This sample yields about 140,000 clones, of which approximately 80% are seen a single time; 5% to 5.5% belongs to the top ten. Notes on this clone: No antigen is known for it.

This clonotype was obtained from a male donor in good health and CMV-seronegative. Material: PBMCs. The chain has TRBV28 and TRBJ1-1, with unresolved D. CDR3 sequence: CASRGPATEAFF. DNA of the CDR3: TGTGCCAGCAGGGGCCCCGCGACTGAAGCTTTCTTT.